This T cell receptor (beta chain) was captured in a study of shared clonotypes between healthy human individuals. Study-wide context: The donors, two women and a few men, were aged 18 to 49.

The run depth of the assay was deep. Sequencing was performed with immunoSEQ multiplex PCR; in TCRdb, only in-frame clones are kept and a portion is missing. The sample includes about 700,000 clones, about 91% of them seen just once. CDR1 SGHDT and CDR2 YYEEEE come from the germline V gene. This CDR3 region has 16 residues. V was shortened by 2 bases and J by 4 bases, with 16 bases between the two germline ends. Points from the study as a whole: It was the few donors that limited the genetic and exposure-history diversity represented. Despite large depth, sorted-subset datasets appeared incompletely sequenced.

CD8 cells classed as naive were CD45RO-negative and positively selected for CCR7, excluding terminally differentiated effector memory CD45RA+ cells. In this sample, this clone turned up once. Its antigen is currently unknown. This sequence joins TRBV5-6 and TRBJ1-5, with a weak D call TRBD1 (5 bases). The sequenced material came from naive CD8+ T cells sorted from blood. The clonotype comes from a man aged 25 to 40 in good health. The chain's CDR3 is CASSFGPRAPNQPQHF. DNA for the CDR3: TGTGCCAGCAGCTTTGGCCCCAGGGCCCCAAATCAGCCCCAGCATTTT. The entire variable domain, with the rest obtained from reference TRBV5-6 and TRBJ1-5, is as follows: DAGVTQSPTHLIKTRGQQVTLRCSPKSGHDTVSWYQQALGQGPQFIFQYYEEEERQRGNFPDRFSGHQFPNYSSELNVNALLLGDSALYLCASSFGPRAPNQPQHFGDGTRLSIL.